The following is a T cell receptor beta chain sequence with its context. The target antigen is unknown. All donors participated as healthy donors of bone marrow. The data originate from a study of cytomegalovirus exposure and HLA in healthy donors. Findings of the study overall: Later examination showed HLA-associated TCR beta chains had greater clonal expansion than equally common others. Cytomegalovirus status, reportedly, was diagnosed with high specificity and sensitivity by the classifier.

A multiplex PCR was run with 60 Vbeta primers and 13 Jbeta primers. The data were produced by immunoSEQ multiplex PCR, yet TCRdb's version contains in-frame clones alone and is incomplete. The table has about 120,000 clones, 83% seen once. This receptor was obtained from a young man in good health and CMV-seropositive. The specimen was PBMCs.

The CDR3 coding sequence is TGCGCCAGCAGTGAGTCTCCTATGAACACTGAAGCTTTCTTT. This sequence encodes CASSESPMNTEAFF. The genes are TRBV10-2 and TRBJ1-1; the D is unclear. CDR3 length equals 14 residues. Germline-derived CDR1 and CDR2 are WSHSY and SAAADI. Trimming took off 0 bases at V and 0 bases at J, with 5 bases between the two ends.